Each of the 13 T cell receptor beta chains below was sequenced from the same sample in a study of blood T cells in healthy people across ages. The second PCR ran about 6 to 12 cycles with a sample-barcoded 5' primer and J-beta primers. Each CDR3 protein gets one entry after TCRdb re-called the 5' RACE reads with MiXCR. The sample contains roughly 650,000 distinct CDR3 sequences, 32% of which appear only once. Source material: blood. Receptors originate from a woman of 80 years or more in good health.

The gene calls are TRBV3-1 and TRBJ1-6; D remains ambiguous. V was cut by 0 bases and J by 9 bases, with 15 bases left in between. The CDR3 is 16 residues long. CDR1 and CDR2 (germline): LGHDT, YNNKEL (reference sequence). CDR3 sequence (DNA): TGTGCCAGCAGCCAAGATGCCCGCATAATTGGTTCACCCCTCCACTTT. Amino acids: CASSQDARIIGSPLHF.

In regard to this clonotype: A much bigger clone sits one base away, suggesting this may be a read error. The chain links TRBV9 to TRBJ2-5; D tentatively reads TRBD1 or TRBD2 (5 bases each). The CDR3 loop spans 15 amino acids. V was cut by 4 bases and J by 4 bases, with 17 bases left in between. Per germline, CDR1 SGDLS and CDR2 YYNGEE. The CDR3 nucleotides are TGTGCCAGCAGCCTGGGACCAATTGAGGGAGAGACCCAGTACTTC. It translates to CASSLGPIEGETQYF.

The chain links TRBV6-5 to TRBJ2-1; D not certain. Germline loops: CDR1 MNHEY, CDR2 SVGAGI. Trimming removed 3 bases at V and 6 bases at J, with 18 bases between. CDR3 length: 16 amino acids. CDR3 loop: CASSYPGQGPGNEQFF. CDR3 DNA sequence: TGTGCCAGCAGTTATCCGGGCCAAGGACCGGGCAATGAGCAGTTCTTC.

V is TRBV7-2 and J is TRBJ2-5; D could derive from TRBD1 or TRBD2 (5 bases each). Trimming stripped 3 bases from V and 1 base from J, with 12 bases between. The length of the CDR3 is 15 residues. Germline loops: CDR1 SGHTA, CDR2 FQGNSA. The CDR3 protein is CASSFPGTAQETQYF. DNA for the CDR3: TGTGCCAGCAGCTTCCCCGGGACGGCCCAAGAGACCCAGTACTTC.

The chain uses TRBV13 and TRBJ2-1; the match to TRBD2 covers 10 bases. CDR3 length: 15 amino acids. V gave up 0 bases and J gave up 9 bases; unmatched junction bases: 5. Germline V gives CDR1 PRHDT, CDR2 FYEKMQ (reference sequence). CDR3: CASSLGERGGFEQFF. The CDR3 nucleotides are TGTGCCAGCAGCTTAGGGGAGCGGGGGGGCTTTGAGCAGTTCTTC.

The CDR3 reads CASSSRPSEALEAFF. The CDR3 DNA is TGTGCCAGCAGCTCCCGTCCATCAGAGGCCCTTGAAGCTTTCTTT. The chain joins TRBV7-2 to TRBJ1-1; D is ambiguous. Germline V gene sequence: CDR1 SGHTA, CDR2 FQGNSA. The CDR3 length is 15 residues. Deletions cut 4 bases from V and 7 bases from J, with 19 bases between.

This clonotype was found many times. V gene TRBV28 combines with J gene TRBJ2-1; 7 positions agree with TRBD2. From germline, CDR1 is MDHEN and CDR2 SYDVKM. V shed 8 bases, J shed 4 bases, and the junction held 8 bases outside the gene matches. The length of the CDR3 is 14 residues. The CDR3 DNA is TGTGCCAGCCAACCGGGGGGATTTTACAATGAGCAGTTCTTC. Its translation is CASQPGGFYNEQFF. The whole variable domain, remainder taken from reference TRBV28 and TRBJ2-1, is DVKVTQSSRYLVKRTGEKVFLECVQDMDHENMFWYRQDPGLGLRLIYFSYDVKMKEKGDIPEGYSVSREKKERFSLILESASTNQTSMYLCASQPGGFYNEQFFGPGTRLTVL.

There are many counts of this clonotype. The chain joins TRBV14 to TRBJ2-1; 9 nucleotides line up with TRBD2. Germline trimming cut 0 bases from V and 4 bases from J; bases unmatched to any gene: 4. The germline V gene encodes CDR1 SGHDN and CDR2 FVKESK. This CDR3 is 16 amino acids long. The DNA for the CDR3 is TGTGCCAGCAGCCAAGATGGGCTAGCGGGGTACAATGAGCAGTTCTTC. It encodes CASSQDGLAGYNEQFF.

At least ten counts were recorded for this clonotype. CDR3 protein: CASSLDGLGNQPQHF. The DNA for the CDR3 is TGCGCCAGCAGCTTGGACGGACTGGGCAATCAGCCCCAGCATTTT. This chain uses TRBV5-1 with TRBJ1-5; no clear D. This CDR3 contains 15 residues. Germline lookup yields CDR1 SGHRS and CDR2 YFSETQ. V was clipped by 0 bases and J by 2 bases, with 9 bases between them.

Regarding this clonotype: This may come from a read error, since a much larger clone is one base off. V usage is TRBV6-2 or TRBV6-3 and J usage is TRBJ2-1; a weak D match, TRBD2 (6 bases). The assigned J gene may be wrong: the sequence end matches TRBJ2-7 better. CDR1 is MNHEY, CDR2 SVGEGT, per germline. The CDR3 runs 17 residues. The chain's CDR3 is CASSRGRHGSSYNEQYF. CDR3 coding DNA: TGTGCCAGCAGTCGCGGTCGGCACGGGAGCTCCTACAATGAGCAGTACTTC.

The rearrangement uses TRBV12-3 or TRBV12-4 and TRBJ2-3; 7 bases match TRBD2. This CDR3 is built from 15 residues. V dropped 4 bases and J dropped 4; count of bases not matched to a gene: 8. CDR3 DNA: TGTGCCAGCAGTTCGGCGGGGGTTAGAGCAGATACGCAGTATTTT. Amino acid sequence: CASSSAGVRADTQYF.

In its sample, this clonotype was seen many times. The CDR3 DNA reads as TGTGCCAGCAGCTTTTATGTGGGCGAGCAGTACTTC. Residues: CASSFYVGEQYF. The chain has TRBV7-2 and TRBJ2-7; D unclear. The CDR3 has 12 residues. In germline, CDR1 is SGHTA, CDR2 FQGNSA. With 3 bases removed from V and 6 bases from J, the gap between germline ends came to 9 bases.

For this clonotype: The junction departs from the called germline gene at one end, perhaps through a read error. The CDR3 is CSAGVGSNQPRHF. The DNA for the CDR3 is TGCAGTGCGGGGGTGGGTAGCAATCAGCCCCGGCATTTT. This chain joins TRBV20-1 and TRBJ1-5; tentative D call: TRBD1 (5 bases). The CDR3 is 13 residues long. Germline V lookup: CDR1 DFQATT, CDR2 SNEGSKA (reference sequence).